What follows is one T cell receptor beta chain and its context. What it recognizes is unknown. Diagnostic criteria defined recently for definite or probable disease were met by the Susac syndrome patients. Random hexamers served to reverse transcribe about 0.5 to 1 ug RNA. Each CDR3 protein gets one entry after TCRdb re-called the immunoSEQ multiplex PCR reads with MiXCR. The sample includes approximately 25,000 distinct CDR3 sequences, 80% to 95% of them seen just once. V lost 6 bases and J 1 base, leaving 12 bases between the germline ends. Germline V gene data show CDR1 as MNHEY and CDR2 as SVGAGI. This CDR3 has 14 amino acids. This entry belongs to a study of CD8 T cells in Susac syndrome. Whole-study results and caveats: The study acknowledged a relatively small number of individuals in its TCR sequencing and HLA analysis. Susac-specific public clones numbered sixteen in total CD8+ repertoires (and 5 or 6 in CD8+ TEMRA repertoires). TEMRA cells and active patients showed peak Susac CD8+ clonal expansion.

The chain couples TRBV6-5 to TRBJ2-5, with D possibly matching TRBD2 (6 bases). The clonotype was recovered from a human donor with Susac syndrome. The sequencing sample was made of CD8+ T cells from PBMCs. The CDR3 bases are TGTGCCAGCAGCCTTGGGACTTTCCAAGAGACCCAGTACTTC. Protein product: CASSLGTFQETQYF.